The table lists the clone carrying this T cell receptor beta chain with many counts. The source of the sample is a study of molecular identifiers for immune sequencing clone quantification. TCRdb recomputed calls from the PCR reads with MiXCR, one row per CDR3 protein. This repertoire shows hundreds of thousands of distinct CDR3 sequences, less than 20% found once; its top ten account for roughly 0.83%. Material: naive CD8+ T cells from blood, with Jurkat cell RNA spiked in. As to subset: FACS-sorted CD8+CD4-CCR7+CD45RA+ naive T cells. This clonotype was obtained from a human donor in good health. Some libraries in this study had Jurkat cell RNA spiked in.

The CDR3 reads CASSQETRDAWDTGELFF. The CDR3 coding sequence is TGCGCCAGCAGCCAAGAGACGCGGGACGCATGGGACACCGGGGAGCTGTTTTTT. The rearrangement uses TRBV4-3 and TRBJ2-2; a possible D gene is TRBD2 (6 bases). Germline CDR1 LGHNA, CDR2 YSLEER. V was pared by 0 bases and J by 3 bases, with 17 bases between. The CDR3 extends over 18 amino acids.